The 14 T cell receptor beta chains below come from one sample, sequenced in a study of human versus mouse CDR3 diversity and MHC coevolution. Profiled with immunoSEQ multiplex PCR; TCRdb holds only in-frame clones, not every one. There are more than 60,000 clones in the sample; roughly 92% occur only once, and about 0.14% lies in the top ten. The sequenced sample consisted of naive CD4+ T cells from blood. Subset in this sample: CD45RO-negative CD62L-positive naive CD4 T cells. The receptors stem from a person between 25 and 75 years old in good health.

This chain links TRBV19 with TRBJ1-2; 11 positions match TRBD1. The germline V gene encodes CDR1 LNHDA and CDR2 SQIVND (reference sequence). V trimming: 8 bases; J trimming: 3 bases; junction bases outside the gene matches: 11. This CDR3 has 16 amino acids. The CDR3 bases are TGTGCCAGTCACGGGACAGGGGGGATCGACGACTATGGCTACACCTTC. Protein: CASHGTGGIDDYGYTF.

The CDR3 spells CASSSLAGGMSTEAFF. CDR3 nucleotide sequence: TGCGCCAGCAGCTCTTTGGCAGGGGGTATGAGCACTGAAGCTTTCTTT. This sequence joins TRBV5-1 and TRBJ1-1; 7 bases fit TRBD1. Germline assignment: CDR1 SGHRS and CDR2 YFSETQ. The CDR3 is made up of 16 amino acids. The V gene end was trimmed by 3 bases and the J gene end by 4 bases; junction bases not matched to a gene: 12.

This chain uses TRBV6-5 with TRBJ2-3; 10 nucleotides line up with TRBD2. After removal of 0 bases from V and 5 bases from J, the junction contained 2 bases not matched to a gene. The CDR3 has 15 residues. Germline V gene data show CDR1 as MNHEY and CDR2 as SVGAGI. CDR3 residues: CASSYSPSGGDTQYF. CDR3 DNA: TGTGCCAGCAGTTACTCACCTAGCGGGGGAGATACGCAGTATTTT.

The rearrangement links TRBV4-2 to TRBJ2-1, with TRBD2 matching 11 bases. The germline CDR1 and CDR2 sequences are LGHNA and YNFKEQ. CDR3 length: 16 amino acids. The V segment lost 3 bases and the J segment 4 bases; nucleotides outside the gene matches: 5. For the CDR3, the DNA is TGTGCCAGCAGCCACACGGGACTAGCGGCTTACAATGAGCAGTTCTTC. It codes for CASSHTGLAAYNEQFF.

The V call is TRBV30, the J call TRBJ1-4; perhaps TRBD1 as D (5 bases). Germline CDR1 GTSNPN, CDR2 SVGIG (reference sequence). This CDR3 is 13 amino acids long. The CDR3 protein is CANGHRTNEKLFF. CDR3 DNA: TGTGCTAATGGCCACAGGACTAATGAAAAACTGTTTTTT.

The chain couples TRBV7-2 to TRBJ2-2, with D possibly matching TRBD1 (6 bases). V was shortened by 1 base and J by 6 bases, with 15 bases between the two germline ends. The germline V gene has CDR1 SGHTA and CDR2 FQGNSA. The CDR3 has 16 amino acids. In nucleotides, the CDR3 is TGTGCCAGCAGCTTAGTTGCAGGCGAGGGGGCCGGGGAGCTGTTTTTT. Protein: CASSLVAGEGAGELFF.

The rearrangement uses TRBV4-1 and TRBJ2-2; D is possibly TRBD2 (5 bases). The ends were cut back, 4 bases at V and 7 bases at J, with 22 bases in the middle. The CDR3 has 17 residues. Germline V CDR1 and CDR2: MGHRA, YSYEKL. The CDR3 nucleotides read TGCGCCAGCAGCCTCGGACCGGCGGGTTTAATCAGCGGGGAGCTGTTTTTT. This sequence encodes CASSLGPAGLISGELFF.

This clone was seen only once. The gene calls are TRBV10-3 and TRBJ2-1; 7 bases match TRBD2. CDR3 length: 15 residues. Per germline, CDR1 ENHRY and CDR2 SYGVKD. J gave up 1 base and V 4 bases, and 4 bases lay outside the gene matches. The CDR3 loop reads CAISGGSGSYNEQFF. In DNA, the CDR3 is TGTGCCATCAGTGGGGGTAGCGGGTCCTACAATGAGCAGTTCTTC.

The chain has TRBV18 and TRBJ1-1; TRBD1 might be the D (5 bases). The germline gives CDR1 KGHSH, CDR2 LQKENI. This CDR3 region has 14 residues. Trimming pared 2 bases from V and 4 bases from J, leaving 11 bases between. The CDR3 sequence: CASSPYSGVTEAFF. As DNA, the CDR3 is TGTGCCAGCTCACCATACTCGGGGGTCACTGAAGCTTTCTTT.

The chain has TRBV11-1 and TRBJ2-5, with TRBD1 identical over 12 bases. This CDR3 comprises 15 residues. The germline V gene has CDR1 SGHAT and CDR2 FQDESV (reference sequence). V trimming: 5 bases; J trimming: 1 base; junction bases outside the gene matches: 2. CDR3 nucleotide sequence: TGTGCCAGCAGCGGGGACAGGGGGCTCCAAGAGACCCAGTACTTC. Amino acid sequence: CASSGDRGLQETQYF.

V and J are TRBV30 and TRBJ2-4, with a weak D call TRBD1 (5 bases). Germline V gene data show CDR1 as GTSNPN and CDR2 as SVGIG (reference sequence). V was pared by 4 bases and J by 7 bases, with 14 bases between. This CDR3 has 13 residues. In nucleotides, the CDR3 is TGTGCCTGGACCCCGAAGGGGATCAACATTCAGTACTTC. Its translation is CAWTPKGINIQYF.

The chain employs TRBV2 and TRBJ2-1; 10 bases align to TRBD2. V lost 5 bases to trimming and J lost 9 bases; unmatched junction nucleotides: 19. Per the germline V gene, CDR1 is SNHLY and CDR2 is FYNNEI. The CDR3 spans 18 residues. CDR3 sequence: CASSRRGNKRGGLSEQFF. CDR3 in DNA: TGTGCCAGCAGTCGAAGGGGGAATAAGCGGGGGGGCCTCAGTGAGCAGTTCTTC.

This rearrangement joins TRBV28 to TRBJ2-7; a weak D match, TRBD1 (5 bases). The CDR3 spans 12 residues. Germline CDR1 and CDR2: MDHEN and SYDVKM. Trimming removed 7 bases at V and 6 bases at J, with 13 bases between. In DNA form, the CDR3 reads TGTGCCAGCACTGAAACAGGAACCGAGCAGTACTTC. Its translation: CASTETGTEQYF.

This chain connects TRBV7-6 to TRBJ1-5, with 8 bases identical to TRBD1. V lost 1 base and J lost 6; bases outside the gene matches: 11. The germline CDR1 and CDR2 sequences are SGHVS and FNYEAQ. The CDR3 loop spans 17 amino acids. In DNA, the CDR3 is TGTGCCAGCAGCTTAGGTCAGGGGGCCGGGATTGTTCAGCCCCAGCATTTT. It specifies CASSLGQGAGIVQPQHF.